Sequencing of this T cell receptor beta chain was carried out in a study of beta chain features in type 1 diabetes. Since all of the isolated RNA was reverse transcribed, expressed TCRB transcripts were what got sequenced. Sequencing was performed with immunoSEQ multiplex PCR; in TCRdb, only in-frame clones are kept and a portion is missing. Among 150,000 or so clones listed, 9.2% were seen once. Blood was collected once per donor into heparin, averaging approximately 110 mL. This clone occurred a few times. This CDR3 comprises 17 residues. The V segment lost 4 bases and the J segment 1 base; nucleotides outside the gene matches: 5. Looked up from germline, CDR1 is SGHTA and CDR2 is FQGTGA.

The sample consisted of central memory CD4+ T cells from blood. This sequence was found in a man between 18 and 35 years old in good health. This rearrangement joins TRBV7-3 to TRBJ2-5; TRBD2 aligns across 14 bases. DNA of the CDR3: TGTGCCAGCAGCTCCGGACTAGCGGGGGGCCTCCAAGAGACCCAGTACTTC. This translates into CASSSGLAGGLQETQYF.